This entry lists 6 T cell receptor beta chains sequenced from one sample in a study of blood T cell repertoires in COVID-19. The assay was immunoSEQ multiplex PCR, and TCRdb's table has in-frame clones only and misses some. The sample lists tens of thousands of clones, around nine tenths occurring once. The specimen was peripheral blood. The receptors were gathered from a man in his 60s with COVID-19, enrolled during active disease.

This chain joins TRBV6-5 and TRBJ2-6, with D possibly matching TRBD1 (5 bases). The CDR3 is made up of 13 amino acids. Germline CDR1 and CDR2: MNHEY and SVGAGI. CDR3 nucleotides: TGTGCGGGGCGGACCTCTGGGGCCAACGTCCTGACTTTC. Translated: CAGRTSGANVLTF.

This chain links TRBV29-1 with TRBJ1-4; TRBD1 aligns across 10 bases. Unmatched junction bases numbered 6, after V lost 6 bases and J lost 8 bases. The CDR3 runs 13 residues. Germline CDR1 SQVTM, CDR2 ANQGSEA. In nucleotides, the CDR3 is TGCAGCGTCGCCGGGACAGGGGTAGAAAAACTGTTTTTT. Its protein product is CSVAGTGVEKLFF. The whole variable domain, remainder taken from reference TRBV29-1 and TRBJ1-4, is SAVISQKPSRDICQRGTSLTIQCQVDSQVTMMFWYRQQPGQSLTLIATANQGSEATYESGFVIDKFPISRPNLTFSTLTVSNMSPEDSSIYLCSVAGTGVEKLFFGSGTQLSVL.

This clone came up a few times. The chain joins TRBV7-9 to TRBJ2-1; 14 bases fit TRBD2. With 0 bases clipped from V and 14 bases from J, the junction kept 6 bases outside the gene matches. The length of the CDR3 is 15 residues. CDR1 and CDR2 from the germline V gene are SEHNR and FQNEAQ (reference sequence). The CDR3 DNA reads TGTGCCAGCAGCTTAGCGCGAGGACTAGCGGGAGGCGAGTTCTTC. This encodes CASSLARGLAGGEFF.

This clone was seen a single time. V is TRBV5-1 and J is TRBJ2-3, with D uncertain. V gave up 2 bases and J gave up 1 base, with 2 bases separating them. This CDR3 contains 12 residues. Germline CDR1 is SGHRS and CDR2 is YFSETQ. As DNA, the CDR3 is TGCGCCAGCAGCTTCGGCACAGATACGCAGTATTTT. Protein product: CASSFGTDTQYF.

This clone was recorded only once. The V gene is TRBV4-2, the J gene TRBJ1-1; D gene unclear. The germline V gene has CDR1 LGHNA and CDR2 YNFKEQ. The CDR3 sequence is 18 residues long. V lost 1 base and J 3 bases, leaving 21 bases between the germline ends. CDR3 protein: CASSQGRKGPLGDTEAFF. CDR3 nucleotides: TGTGCCAGCAGCCAAGGGAGGAAAGGCCCCCTTGGGGACACTGAAGCTTTCTTT.

The rearrangement links TRBV9 to TRBJ2-2, with a weak D call TRBD2 (5 bases). The V end lost 4 bases, the J end lost 6 bases, and 22 bases lay between the germline ends. CDR1 is SGDLS and CDR2 is YYNGEE in the germline V gene. This CDR3 has 17 residues. The CDR3 sequence: CASSPRARRLLSGELFF. CDR3 nucleotide sequence: TGTGCCAGCAGCCCGCGGGCGAGGCGCTTGTTATCCGGGGAGCTGTTTTTT.